Listed here is a single T cell receptor beta chain. Its antigen is not known. This entry comes from a study of cytomegalovirus exposure and HLA in healthy donors. V shed 2 bases and J 6 bases; nucleotides not matched to a gene: 0. The CDR3 has 15 amino acids. From germline, CDR1 is MRHNA and CDR2 SNTAGT. General study findings and limits: In an earlier analysis, in several hundred donors, most V segments appeared productive either ~90% or ~30% of the time. Clonal expansion was found to be greater in HLA-associated TCR beta chains than in equally common others in a later analysis. Later work associated roughly 15,000 TCR beta sequences with HLA alleles at 0.05 false discovery rate.

With 60 Vbeta and 13 Jbeta primers, the PCR was carried out. The repertoire was sequenced with immunoSEQ multiplex PCR; TCRdb's copy has only in-frame clones and lacks some. Found here are under 200,000 clones, around 79% of them singletons; the top ten hold approximately 0.7%. The sequenced sample consisted of PBMCs. The chain has TRBV6-4 and TRBJ2-1; 14 nucleotides line up with TRBD2. The source is a woman aged 40 to 50 in good health and CMV-seronegative. The CDR3 is CASSDGTSGGNEQFF. The CDR3 nucleotides are TGTGCCAGCAGTGACGGGACTAGCGGGGGCAATGAGCAGTTCTTC.